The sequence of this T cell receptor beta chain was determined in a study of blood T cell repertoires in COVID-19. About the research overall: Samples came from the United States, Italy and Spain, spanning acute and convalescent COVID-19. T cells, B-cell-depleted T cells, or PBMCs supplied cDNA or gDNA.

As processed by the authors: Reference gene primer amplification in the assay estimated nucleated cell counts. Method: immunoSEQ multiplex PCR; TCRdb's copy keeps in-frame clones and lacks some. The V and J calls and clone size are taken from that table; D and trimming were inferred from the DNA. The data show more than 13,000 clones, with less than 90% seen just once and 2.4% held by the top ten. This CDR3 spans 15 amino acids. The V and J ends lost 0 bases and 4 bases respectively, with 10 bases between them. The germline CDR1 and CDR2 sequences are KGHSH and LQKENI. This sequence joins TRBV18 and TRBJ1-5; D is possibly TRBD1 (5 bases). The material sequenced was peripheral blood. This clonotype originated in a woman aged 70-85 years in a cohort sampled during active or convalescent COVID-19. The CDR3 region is CASSPPQVRNQPQHF. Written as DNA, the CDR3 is TGTGCCAGCTCACCACCACAGGTTCGGAATCAGCCCCAGCATTTT.